This is a list of T cell receptor beta chains from one sample in a study of Graves' ophthalmopathy and Graves' hyperthyroidism. TCRdb reanalysed the multiplex PCR reads using MiXCR and keeps one entry per CDR3 protein. This sample has 650,000 to 900,000 distinct CDR3 sequences, with about 44% found just once. Sequenced input: peripheral blood. The receptor source for this set is an adult man with Graves' ophthalmopathy. CDR3s include the opening cysteine and the closing phenylalanine or tryptophan. A D gene is named only where the DNA matches it firmly. The size of a clone is reported for some rows only, either as once, few or many, or as a class for expanded clones.

CDR3 protein,CDR3 DNA,D gene,J gene,clone size,V gene
CSARLTGDGSGNTIYF,TGCAGTGCTAGACTGACAGGAGATGGCTCTGGAAACACCATATATTTT,-,TRBJ1-3,-,TRBV20-1
CASSLAAGAVETQYF,TGTGCCAGCAGCTTAGCGGCAGGGGCGGTGGAGACCCAGTACTTC,-,TRBJ2-5,few,TRBV7-9
CASGTTGVYEQYF,TGTGCCAGCGGAACCACAGGCGTCTACGAGCAGTACTTC,-,TRBJ2-7,many,TRBV25-1
CASSSTPGEQYF,TGTGCCAGCAGCTCCACACCGGGGGAGCAGTACTTC,-,TRBJ2-7,-,TRBV7-2
CASSLVLGTGELFF,TGCGCCAGCAGCTTGGTTTTGGGCACCGGGGAGCTGTTTTTT,-,TRBJ2-2,many,TRBV5-1
CASRGTGGAGSPLHF,TGTGCCAGCAGGGGGACAGGGGGCGCTGGGTCACCCCTCCACTTT,TRBD1,TRBJ1-6,many,TRBV2
CASSRRDSQETQYF,TGTGCCAGCAGCAGACGGGACTCGCAAGAGACCCAGTACTTC,-,TRBJ2-5,-,TRBV11-2
CSVAGEGEKLFF,TGCAGCGTTGCCGGGGAGGGTGAAAAACTGTTTTTT,-,TRBJ1-4,-,TRBV29-1
CASSGTYGRSQETQYF,TGTGCCAGCAGCGGAACCTATGGGAGAAGTCAAGAGACCCAGTACTTC,-,TRBJ2-5,few,TRBV9
CASSPLSTGTQYF,TGTGCCAGCAGCCCTTTGTCAACCGGGACCCAGTACTTC,-,TRBJ2-5,many,TRBV7-9
CSVTDISYEQYF,TGCAGCGTTACGGACATTTCCTACGAGCAGTACTTC,-,TRBJ2-7,few,TRBV29-1
CRAKGGGNSPLHF,TGCAGAGCTAAAGGGGGTGGAAATTCACCCCTCCACTTT,-,TRBJ1-6,-,TRBV20-1
CASSFRTGPRALF,TGTGCCAGCAGTTTCCGGACAGGGCCTCGAGCTCTCTTT,TRBD1,TRBJ1-1,-,TRBV11-2
CSASGGYNTEAFF,TGCAGTGCTAGCGGGGGTTACAACACTGAAGCTTTCTTT,-,TRBJ1-1,few,TRBV20-1
CAWSRGTYTEAFF,TGTGCCTGGAGTCGGGGAACATACACTGAAGCTTTCTTT,-,TRBJ1-1,-,TRBV10-3
CAGGGTGFSEQYF,TGTGCCGGCGGCGGGACAGGGTTCTCCGAGCAGTACTTC,TRBD1,TRBJ2-7,once,TRBV10-3
CASSSKTGGDTQYF,TGTGCCAGCAGCTCGAAGACAGGAGGGGATACGCAGTATTTT,-,TRBJ2-3,-,TRBV7-2
CASSIEPGMSYEQYF,TGTGCCAGTAGTATAGAACCGGGCATGTCCTACGAGCAGTACTTC,-,TRBJ2-7,-,TRBV19
CASSVDRIYEQYF,TGTGCCAGCAGCGTCGACAGGATCTACGAGCAGTACTTC,-,TRBJ2-7,few,TRBV7-2
CASSHQRDRRSYGYTF,TGTGCCAGCAGCCACCAACGAGACAGAAGGAGCTATGGCTACACCTTC,-,TRBJ1-2,few,TRBV4-2
CASSSTQGKINEKLFF,TGTGCCAGCAGCTCGACACAGGGGAAGATTAATGAAAAACTGTTTTTT,TRBD1,TRBJ1-4,-,TRBV11-3
CASSVGLEAGEQYF,TGTGCCAGCAGCGTCGGGCTAGAAGCTGGCGAGCAGTACTTC,-,TRBJ2-7,-,TRBV9